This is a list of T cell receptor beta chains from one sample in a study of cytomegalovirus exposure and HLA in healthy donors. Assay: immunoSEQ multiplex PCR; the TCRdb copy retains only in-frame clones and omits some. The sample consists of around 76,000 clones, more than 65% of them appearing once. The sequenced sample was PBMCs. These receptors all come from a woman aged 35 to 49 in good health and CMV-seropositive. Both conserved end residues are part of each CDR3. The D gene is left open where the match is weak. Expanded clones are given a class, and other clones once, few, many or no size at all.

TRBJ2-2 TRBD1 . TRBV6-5 CASSRTGAGELFF TGTGCCAGCAGCCGGACAGGGGCCGGGGAGCTGTTTTTT
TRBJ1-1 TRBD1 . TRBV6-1 CAGATGGYTEAFF TGTGCCGGAGCGACAGGGGGATACACTGAAGCTTTCTTT
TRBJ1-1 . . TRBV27 CASSFSRVTEAFF TGTGCCAGCAGTTTTTCCCGGGTTACTGAAGCTTTCTTT
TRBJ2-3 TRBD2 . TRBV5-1 CASSLTAGGYTDTQYF TGCGCCAGCAGCTTAACTGCGGGGGGGTACACAGATACGCAGTATTTT
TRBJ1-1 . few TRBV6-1 CASSVEGRGKAFF TGTGCCAGCAGTGTCGAGGGTCGCGGGAAAGCTTTCTTT
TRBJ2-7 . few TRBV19 CASSRRDGSYEQYF TGTGCCAGTAGTCGGAGGGACGGATCCTACGAGCAGTACTTC
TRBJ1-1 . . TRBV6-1 CASSAGGNTEAFF TGTGCCAGCAGTGCTGGAGGGAACACTGAAGCTTTCTTT
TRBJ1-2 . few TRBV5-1 CASSLYDSRYTF TGCGCCAGCAGCTTGTACGACAGTAGGTACACCTTC
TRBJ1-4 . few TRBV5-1 CASSPRQGREKLFF TGCGCCAGCAGCCCGCGGCAGGGCCGGGAAAAACTGTTTTTT
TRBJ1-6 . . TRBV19 CASSYRELGSPLHF TGTGCCAGTAGTTATAGGGAGCTCGGGTCACCCCTCCACTTT
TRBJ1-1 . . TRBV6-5 CASSYVGGTEAFF TGTGCCAGCAGTTACGTGGGGGGGACTGAAGCTTTCTTT
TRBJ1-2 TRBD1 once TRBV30 CAWSGGTGGSGYTF TGTGCCTGGAGTGGTGGGACAGGGGGAAGTGGCTACACCTTC
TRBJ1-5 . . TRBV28 CASSFEGSSNQPQHF TGTGCCAGCAGTTTTGAGGGCTCTAGCAATCAGCCCCAGCATTTT
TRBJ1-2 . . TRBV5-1 CASSYGGAGYTF TGCGCCAGCAGCTACGGAGGGGCTGGCTACACCTTC
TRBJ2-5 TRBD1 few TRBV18 CASSKTTGAQETQYF TGTGCCAGCTCGAAGACTACAGGGGCCCAAGAGACCCAGTACTTC
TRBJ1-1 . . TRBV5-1 CASTEQAVTEAFF TGCGCCAGCACCGAACAGGCGGTCACTGAAGCTTTCTTT
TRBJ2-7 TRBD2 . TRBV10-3 CAISDQRLAGTFSYEQYF TGTGCCATCAGTGATCAGCGGCTAGCGGGTACGTTCTCCTACGAGCAGTACTTC
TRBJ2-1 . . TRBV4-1 CASSPSRGEQFF TGCGCCAGCAGCCCATCACGGGGTGAGCAGTTCTTC
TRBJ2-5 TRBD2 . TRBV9 CASSVRPFSGTSGRGQETQYF TGTGCCAGCAGCGTACGCCCGTTCTCCGGGACTAGCGGGAGGGGGCAAGAGACCCAGTACTTC
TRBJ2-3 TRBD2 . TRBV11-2 CASSIDRGLAADTQYF TGTGCCAGCAGTATAGATAGGGGACTAGCAGCGGATACGCAGTATTTT
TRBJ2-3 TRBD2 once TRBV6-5 CASSLERGSTDTQYF TGTGCCAGCAGTTTAGAGCGGGGAAGCACAGATACGCAGTATTTT
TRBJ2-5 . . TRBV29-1 CSVEDPPGGRRETQYF TGCAGCGTTGAAGATCCCCCAGGAGGGCGCAGGGAGACCCAGTACTTC
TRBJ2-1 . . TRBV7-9 CPGPQGSFF TGTCCAGGGCCCCAGGGATCCTTCTTC
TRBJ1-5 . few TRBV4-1 CASSQVRQVNNQPQHF TGCGCCAGCAGCCAAGTTAGGCAGGTAAACAATCAGCCCCAGCATTTT
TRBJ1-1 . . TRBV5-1 CASNRDTNTEAFF TGCGCCAGCAACCGGGACACGAACACTGAAGCTTTCTTT
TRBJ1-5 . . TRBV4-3 CASSQERGSPQHF TGCGCCAGCAGCCAAGAAAGGGGATCGCCCCAGCATTTT
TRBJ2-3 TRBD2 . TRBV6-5 CASSFSGTSGTDTQYF TGTGCCAGCAGTTTTTCCGGGACTAGCGGCACAGATACGCAGTATTTT
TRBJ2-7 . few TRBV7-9 CASRKDATDYEQYF TGTGCCAGCAGGAAGGATGCGACAGACTACGAGCAGTACTTC
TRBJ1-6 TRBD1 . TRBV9 CASSGRGQTINSPLHF TGTGCCAGCAGCGGAAGGGGACAGACAATAAATTCACCCCTCCACTTT
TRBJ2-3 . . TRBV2 CASNTRDTQYF TGTGCCAGCAATACGAGGGATACGCAGTATTTT
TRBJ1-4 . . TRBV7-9 CASSLRVSGDGGEKLFF TGTGCCAGCAGCTTAAGAGTTTCAGGGGATGGAGGCGAAAAACTGTTTTTT
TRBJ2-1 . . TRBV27 CASSPQGGYNEQFF TGTGCCAGCAGCCCTCAGGGGGGCTACAATGAGCAGTTCTTC
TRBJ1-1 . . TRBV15 CATTEGSTEAFF TGTGCCACCACCGAGGGTAGCACTGAAGCTTTCTTT
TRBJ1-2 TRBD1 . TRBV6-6 CASSPGQGRPYGYTF TGTGCCAGCAGTCCCGGACAGGGAAGACCCTATGGCTACACCTTC
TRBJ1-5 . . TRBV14 CASSLGGIHQPQHF TGTGCCAGCAGCCTAGGGGGTATTCATCAGCCCCAGCATTTT
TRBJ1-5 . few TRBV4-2 CASSQGKGGNQPQHF TGTGCCAGCAGCCAGGGAAAGGGGGGCAATCAGCCCCAGCATTTT
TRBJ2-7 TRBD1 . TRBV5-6 CASSLRDRGTGEQYF TGTGCCAGCAGCCTAAGGGACAGGGGGACCGGCGAGCAGTACTTC
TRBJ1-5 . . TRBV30 CAWSRRGRNQPQHF TGTGCCTGGAGTCGCAGGGGAAGGAATCAGCCCCAGCATTTT
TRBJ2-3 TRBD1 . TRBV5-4 CASSLGQGASLDEYF TGTGCCAGCAGCCTGGGACAGGGGGCGTCCCTGGACGAGTATTTT
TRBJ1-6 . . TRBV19 CASTRRTGDAPLHF TGTGCCAGTACTAGGAGGACGGGGGACGCACCCCTCCACTTT
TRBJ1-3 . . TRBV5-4 CASMTDSGNTIYF TGTGCCAGCATGACGGACAGTGGAAACACCATATATTTT
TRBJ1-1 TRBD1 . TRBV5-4 CASKQGDRMVSTEAFF TGTGCCAGCAAACAGGGGGATAGAATGGTGAGCACTGAAGCTTTCTTT
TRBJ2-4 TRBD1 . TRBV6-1 CASSQDRELAKNIQYF TGTGCCAGCAGTCAAGACAGGGAACTAGCCAAAAACATTCAGTACTTC
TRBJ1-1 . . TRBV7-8 CASTLSGTEAFF TGTGCCAGCACCCTTAGCGGGACTGAAGCTTTCTTT
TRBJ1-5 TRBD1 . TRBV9 CASSVEPGQVKPQHF TGTGCCAGCAGCGTAGAACCGGGACAGGTAAAGCCCCAGCATTTT
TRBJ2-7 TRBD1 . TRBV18 CASSNSWTGVYEQYF TGTGCCAGCTCTAACTCCTGGACAGGGGTCTACGAGCAGTACTTC
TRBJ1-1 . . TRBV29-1 CSASTGMYTEAFF TGCAGCGCATCCACCGGGATGTACACTGAAGCTTTCTTT
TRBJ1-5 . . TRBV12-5 CASGLFTTGANSNQPQHF TGTGCTAGTGGTTTGTTTACGACAGGAGCTAATAGCAATCAGCCCCAGCATTTT
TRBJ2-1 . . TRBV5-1 CASSWGDYSEQFF TGCGCCAGCAGCTGGGGGGATTATAGTGAGCAGTTCTTC
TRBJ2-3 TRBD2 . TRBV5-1 CASRPGLAGISTDTQYF TGCGCCAGCAGACCCGGACTAGCGGGGATTAGCACAGATACGCAGTATTTT
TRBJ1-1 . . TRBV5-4 CASSETRNTEAFF TGTGCCAGCTCCGAGACAAGGAACACTGAAGCTTTCTTT
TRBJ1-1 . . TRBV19 CASSILQGESTEAFF TGTGCCAGTAGTATCCTACAGGGCGAGAGCACTGAAGCTTTCTTT
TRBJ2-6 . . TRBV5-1 CASSLDLSGANVLTF TGCGCCAGCAGCTTGGACCTATCTGGGGCCAACGTCCTGACTTTC
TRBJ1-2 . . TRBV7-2 CASSPVPGGYTF TGTGCCAGCAGCCCTGTTCCCGGTGGCTACACCTTC
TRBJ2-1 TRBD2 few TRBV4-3 CASSQDYILAVSYNEQFF TGCGCCAGCAGCCAAGATTATATACTAGCGGTCTCCTACAATGAGCAGTTCTTC